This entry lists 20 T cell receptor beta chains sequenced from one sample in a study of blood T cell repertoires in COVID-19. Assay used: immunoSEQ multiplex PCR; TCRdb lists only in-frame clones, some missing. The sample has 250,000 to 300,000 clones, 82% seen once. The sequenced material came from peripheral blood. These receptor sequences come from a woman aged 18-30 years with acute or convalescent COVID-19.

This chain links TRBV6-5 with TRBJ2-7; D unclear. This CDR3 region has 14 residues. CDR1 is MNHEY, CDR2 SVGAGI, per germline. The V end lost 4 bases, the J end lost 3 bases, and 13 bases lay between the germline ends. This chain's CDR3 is CASSSLSTNYEQYF. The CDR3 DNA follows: TGTGCCAGCAGTTCCCTTAGCACGAACTACGAGCAGTACTTC.

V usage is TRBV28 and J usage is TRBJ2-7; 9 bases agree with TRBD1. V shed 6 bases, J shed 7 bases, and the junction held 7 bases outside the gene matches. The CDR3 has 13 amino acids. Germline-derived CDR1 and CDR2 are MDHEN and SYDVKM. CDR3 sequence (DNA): TGTGCCAGCAGGACAGGGGGGCGTCAGGAGCAGTACTTC. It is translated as CASRTGGRQEQYF.

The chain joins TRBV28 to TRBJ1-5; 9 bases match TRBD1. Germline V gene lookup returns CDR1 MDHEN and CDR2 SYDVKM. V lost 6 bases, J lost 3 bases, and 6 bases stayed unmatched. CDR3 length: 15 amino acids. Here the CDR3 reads CASRSQGANNQPQHF. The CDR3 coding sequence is TGTGCCAGCAGATCACAGGGGGCGAACAATCAGCCCCAGCATTTT.

DNA of the CDR3: TGTGCCAGCAGAGACAGTAGGACTGAAGCTTTCTTT. Protein sequence: CASRDSRTEAFF. V is TRBV12-3 or TRBV12-4 and J is TRBJ1-1, with a possible D match to TRBD1 (5 bases). This CDR3 has 12 residues. V lost 6 bases, J lost 5 bases, and 10 bases lay in between.

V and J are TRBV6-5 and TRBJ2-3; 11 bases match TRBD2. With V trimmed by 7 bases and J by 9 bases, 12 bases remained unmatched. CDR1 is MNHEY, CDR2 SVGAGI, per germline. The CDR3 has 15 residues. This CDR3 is CASTPGGLAGGTQYF. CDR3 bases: TGTGCCAGCACCCCCGGGGGGCTAGCGGGAGGAACGCAGTATTTT.

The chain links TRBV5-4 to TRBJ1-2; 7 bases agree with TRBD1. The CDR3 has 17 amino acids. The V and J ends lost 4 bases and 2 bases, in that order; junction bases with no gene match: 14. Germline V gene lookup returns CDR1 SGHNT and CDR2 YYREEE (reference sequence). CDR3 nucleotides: TGTGCCAGCAGCCGTAAAGACAGGGTAATGGCAAACTATGGCTACACCTTC. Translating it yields CASSRKDRVMANYGYTF.

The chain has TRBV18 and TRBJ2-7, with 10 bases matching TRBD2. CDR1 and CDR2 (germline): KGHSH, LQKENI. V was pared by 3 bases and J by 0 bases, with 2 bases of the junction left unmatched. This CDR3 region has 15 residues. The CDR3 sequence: CASSPSGGSSYEQYF. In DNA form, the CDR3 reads TGTGCCAGCTCACCTAGCGGGGGGAGCTCCTACGAGCAGTACTTC.

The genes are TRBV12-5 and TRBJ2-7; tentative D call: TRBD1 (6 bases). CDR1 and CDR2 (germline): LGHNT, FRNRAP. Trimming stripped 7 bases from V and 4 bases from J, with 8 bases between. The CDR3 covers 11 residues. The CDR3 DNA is TGTGCTAGTGCCCAGGGGTACGAGCAGTACTTC. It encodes CASAQGYEQYF.

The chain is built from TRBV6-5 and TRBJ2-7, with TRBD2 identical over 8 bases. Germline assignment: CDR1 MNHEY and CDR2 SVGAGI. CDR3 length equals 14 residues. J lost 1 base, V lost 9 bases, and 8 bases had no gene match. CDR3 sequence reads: CASDKTSGSYEQYF. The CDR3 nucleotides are TGTGCCAGTGATAAAACTAGCGGTTCCTACGAGCAGTACTTC.

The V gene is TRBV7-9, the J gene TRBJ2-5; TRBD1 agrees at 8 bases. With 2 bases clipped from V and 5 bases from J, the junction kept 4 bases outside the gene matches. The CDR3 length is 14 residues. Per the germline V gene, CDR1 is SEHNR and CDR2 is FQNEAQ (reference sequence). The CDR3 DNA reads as TGTGCCAGCAGCTTACCCCGACAGGGGGAGACCCAGTACTTC. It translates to CASSLPRQGETQYF.

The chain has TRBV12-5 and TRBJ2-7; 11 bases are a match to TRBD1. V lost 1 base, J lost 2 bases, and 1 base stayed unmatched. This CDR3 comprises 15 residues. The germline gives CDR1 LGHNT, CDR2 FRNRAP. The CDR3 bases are TGTGCTAGTGGTTTGGGGGGACAGGGGGCCTACGAGCAGTACTTC. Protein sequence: CASGLGGQGAYEQYF.

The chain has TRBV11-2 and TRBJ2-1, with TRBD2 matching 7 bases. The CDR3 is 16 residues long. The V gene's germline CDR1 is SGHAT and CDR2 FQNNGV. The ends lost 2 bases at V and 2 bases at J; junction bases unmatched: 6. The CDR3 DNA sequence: TGTGCCAGCAGCTTACTGCGGGGGAGCACCTACAATGAGCAGTTCTTC. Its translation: CASSLLRGSTYNEQFF.

In DNA, the CDR3 is TGCGCCAGCAGCCAAGAGTCTTTGGCTGCCGGGGGGATAAATTCACCCCTCCACTTT. Amino acids: CASSQESLAAGGINSPLHF. The gene calls are TRBV4-3 and TRBJ1-6; perhaps TRBD1 as D (5 bases). The V end was cut by 0 bases, the J end by 7 bases, with 22 bases between. This CDR3 is 19 amino acids long. In germline, CDR1 is LGHNA, CDR2 YSLEER.

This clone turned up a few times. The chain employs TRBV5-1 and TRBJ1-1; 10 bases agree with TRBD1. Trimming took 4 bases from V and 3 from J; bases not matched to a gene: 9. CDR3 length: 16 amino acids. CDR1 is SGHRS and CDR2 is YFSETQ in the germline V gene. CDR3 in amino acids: CASSPGQGLGDTEAFF. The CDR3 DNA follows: TGCGCCAGCAGCCCGGGACAGGGGCTAGGGGACACTGAAGCTTTCTTT.

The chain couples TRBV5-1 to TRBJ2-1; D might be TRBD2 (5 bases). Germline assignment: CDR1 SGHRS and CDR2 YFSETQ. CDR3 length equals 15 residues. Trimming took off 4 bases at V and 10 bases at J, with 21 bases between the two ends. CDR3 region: CASSGGAANLLEQFF. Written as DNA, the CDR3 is TGCGCCAGCAGCGGCGGAGCGGCCAATCTGCTAGAGCAGTTCTTC. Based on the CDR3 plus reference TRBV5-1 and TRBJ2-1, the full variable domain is KAGVTQTPRYLIKTRGQQVTLSCSPISGHRSVSWYQQTPGQGLQFLFEYFSETQRNKGNFPGRFSGRQFSNSRSEMNVSTLELGDSALYLCASSGGAANLLEQFFGPGTRLTVL.

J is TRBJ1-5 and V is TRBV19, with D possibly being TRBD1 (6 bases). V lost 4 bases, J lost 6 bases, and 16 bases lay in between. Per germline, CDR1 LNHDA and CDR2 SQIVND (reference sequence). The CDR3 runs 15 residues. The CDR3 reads CASSTIQGDGQPQHF. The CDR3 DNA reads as TGTGCCAGTAGTACTATACAGGGTGACGGTCAGCCCCAGCATTTT.

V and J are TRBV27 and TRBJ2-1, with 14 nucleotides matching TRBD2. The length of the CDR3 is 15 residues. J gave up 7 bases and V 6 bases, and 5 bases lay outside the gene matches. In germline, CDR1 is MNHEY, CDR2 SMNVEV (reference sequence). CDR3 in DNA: TGTGCCAGCAGCCTGACTAGCGGGAGGGGGAATGAGCAGTTCTTC. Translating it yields CASSLTSGRGNEQFF.

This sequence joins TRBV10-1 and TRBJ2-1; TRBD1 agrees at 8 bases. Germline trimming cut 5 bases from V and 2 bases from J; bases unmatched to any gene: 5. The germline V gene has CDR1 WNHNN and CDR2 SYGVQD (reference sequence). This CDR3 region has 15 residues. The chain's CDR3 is CASSKDRAPYNEQFF. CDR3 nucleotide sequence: TGCGCCAGCAGTAAGGACAGGGCCCCCTACAATGAGCAGTTCTTC.

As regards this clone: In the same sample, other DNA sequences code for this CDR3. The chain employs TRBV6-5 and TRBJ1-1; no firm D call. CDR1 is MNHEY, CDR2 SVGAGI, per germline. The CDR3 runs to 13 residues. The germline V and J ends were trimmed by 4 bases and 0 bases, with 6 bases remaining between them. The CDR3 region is CASSSSVNTEAFF. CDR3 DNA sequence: TGTGCCAGCAGTTCGAGTGTGAACACTGAAGCTTTCTTT.

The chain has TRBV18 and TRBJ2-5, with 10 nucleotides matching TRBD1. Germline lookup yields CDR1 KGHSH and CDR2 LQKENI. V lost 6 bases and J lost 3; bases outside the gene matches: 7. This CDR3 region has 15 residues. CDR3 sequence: CASSRGQGVEETQYF. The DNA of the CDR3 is TGTGCCAGCTCGCGTGGACAGGGGGTCGAAGAGACCCAGTACTTC.